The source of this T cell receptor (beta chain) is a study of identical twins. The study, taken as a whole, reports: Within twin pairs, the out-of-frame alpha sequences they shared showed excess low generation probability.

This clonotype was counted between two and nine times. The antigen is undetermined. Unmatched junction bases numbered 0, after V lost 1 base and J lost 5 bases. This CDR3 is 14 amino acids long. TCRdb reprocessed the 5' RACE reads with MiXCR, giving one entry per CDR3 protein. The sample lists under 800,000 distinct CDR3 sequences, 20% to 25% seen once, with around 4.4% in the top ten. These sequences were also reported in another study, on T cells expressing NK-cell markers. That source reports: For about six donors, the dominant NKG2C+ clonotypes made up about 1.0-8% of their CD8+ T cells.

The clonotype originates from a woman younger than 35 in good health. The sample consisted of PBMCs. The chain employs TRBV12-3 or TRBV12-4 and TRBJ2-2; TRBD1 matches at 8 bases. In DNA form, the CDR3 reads TGTGCCAGCAGTTTAGGGACAGGGACCGGGGAGCTGTTTTTT. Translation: CASSLGTGTGELFF.